This TCR beta chain appears in the sequencing data of a study of T-cell reconstitution after alpha-beta-depleted transplantation in children. This clonotype has a count of ten or more. The authors prepared the TCRbeta library with unique molecular identifiers. MiXCR, applied by TCRdb to the PCR reads, yields one record per CDR3 protein. The data show approximately 100,000 distinct CDR3 sequences, less than 15% seen once. After removal of 5 bases from V and 4 bases from J, the junction contained 4 bases not matched to a gene. The CDR3 is 14 residues long. The germline CDR1 and CDR2 sequences are SEHNR and FQNEAQ (reference sequence).

The starting material was PBMCs from the stem cell graft donor, obtained from the stem cell graft. The receptor's source is a human donor who donated a stem cell graft to a child with inherited bone marrow failure. The V gene is TRBV7-9, the J gene TRBJ1-4; TRBD1 matches at 7 bases. The CDR3 nucleotides are TGTGCCAGCAGCCAGGGACAGAATAATGAAAAACTGTTTTTT. This sequence encodes CASSQGQNNEKLFF.